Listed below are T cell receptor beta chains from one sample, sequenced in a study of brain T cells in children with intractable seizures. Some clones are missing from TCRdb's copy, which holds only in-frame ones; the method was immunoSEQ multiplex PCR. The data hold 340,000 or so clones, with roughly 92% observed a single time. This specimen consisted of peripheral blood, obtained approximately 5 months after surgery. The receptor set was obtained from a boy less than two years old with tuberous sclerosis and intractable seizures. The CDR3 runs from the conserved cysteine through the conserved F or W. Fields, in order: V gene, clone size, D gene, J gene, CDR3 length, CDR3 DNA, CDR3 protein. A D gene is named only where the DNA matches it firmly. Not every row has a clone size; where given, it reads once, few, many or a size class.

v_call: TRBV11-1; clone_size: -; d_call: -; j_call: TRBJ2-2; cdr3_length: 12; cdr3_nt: TGTGCCAGCAGCCTTTACTCCGGGGAGCTGTTTTTT; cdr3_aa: CASSLYSGELFF
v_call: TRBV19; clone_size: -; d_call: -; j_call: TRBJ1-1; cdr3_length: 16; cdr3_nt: TGTGCCAGTAGTATACCCTCATCCAAGGGTTATACTGAAGCTTTCTTT; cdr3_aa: CASSIPSSKGYTEAFF
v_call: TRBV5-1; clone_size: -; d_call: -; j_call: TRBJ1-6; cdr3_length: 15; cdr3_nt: TGCGCCAGCAGCTTGGATTCTCCCCAAGCGTCACCCCTCCACTTT; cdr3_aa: CASSLDSPQASPLHF
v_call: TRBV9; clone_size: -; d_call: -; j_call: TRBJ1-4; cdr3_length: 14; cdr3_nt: TGTGCCAGCAGCGTAGGGGGAGGTAATGAAAAACTGTTTTTT; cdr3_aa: CASSVGGGNEKLFF
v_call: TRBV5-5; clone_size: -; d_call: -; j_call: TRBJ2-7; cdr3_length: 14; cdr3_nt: TGTGCCAGCACCCCCACCCCCGCACCCTACGAGCAGTACTTC; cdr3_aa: CASTPTPAPYEQYF
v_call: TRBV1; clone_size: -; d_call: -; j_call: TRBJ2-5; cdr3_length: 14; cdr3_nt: TGCACCAGCACGGAATGGGGGGCCTGGGAGACCCAGTACTTC; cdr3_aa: CTSTEWGAWETQYF
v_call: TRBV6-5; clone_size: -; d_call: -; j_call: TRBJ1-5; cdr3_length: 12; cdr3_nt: TGTGCCATAGGGGAGGGCAGACAGCCCCAGCATTTT; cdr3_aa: CAIGEGRQPQHF
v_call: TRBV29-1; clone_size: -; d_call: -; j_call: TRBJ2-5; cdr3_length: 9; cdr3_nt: TGCAGCGTCGCTCCCACCCAGTACTTC; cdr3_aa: CSVAPTQYF
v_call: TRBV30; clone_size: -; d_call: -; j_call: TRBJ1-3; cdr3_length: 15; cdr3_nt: TGTGCCTGGAGTTGGTGGGGAGGAGGTGGAAACACCATATATTTT; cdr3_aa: CAWSWWGGGGNTIYF
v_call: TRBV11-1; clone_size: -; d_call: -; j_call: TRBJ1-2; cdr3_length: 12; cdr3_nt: TGTGCCAGCAGCTTAAATAAAGCTGGCTACACCTTC; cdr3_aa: CASSLNKAGYTF
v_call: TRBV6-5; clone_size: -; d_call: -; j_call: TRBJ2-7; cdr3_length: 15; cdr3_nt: TGTGCCAGCAGCATGGAAGTGTGGGGGCACTACGAGCAGTACTTC; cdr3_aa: CASSMEVWGHYEQYF
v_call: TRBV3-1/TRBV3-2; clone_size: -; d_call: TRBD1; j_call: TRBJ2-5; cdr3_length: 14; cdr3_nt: TGTGCCAGCAGCCGCGAGGGACAGAAAGAGACCCAGTACTTC; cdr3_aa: CASSREGQKETQYF
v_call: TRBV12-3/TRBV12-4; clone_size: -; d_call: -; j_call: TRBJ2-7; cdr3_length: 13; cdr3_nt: TGTGCCAGCAGTTCCGACAGGCCGGCAAAGCAGTACTTC; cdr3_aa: CASSSDRPAKQYF
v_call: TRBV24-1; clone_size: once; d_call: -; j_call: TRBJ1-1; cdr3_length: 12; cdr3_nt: TGTGCCACCAGTGATGAGAGGGATGAAGCTTTCTTT; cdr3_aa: CATSDERDEAFF
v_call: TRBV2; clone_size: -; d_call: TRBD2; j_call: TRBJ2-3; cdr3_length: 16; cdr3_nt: TGTGCCAGCAGCGGGGGGGATAGCGCCTACACAGATACGCAGTATTTT; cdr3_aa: CASSGGDSAYTDTQYF
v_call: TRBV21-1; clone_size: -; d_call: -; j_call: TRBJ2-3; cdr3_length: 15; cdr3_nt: TGTGCCAGCAGCAAAGCAAGGAGGGGGTCGGATACGCAGTATTTT; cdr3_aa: CASSKARRGSDTQYF
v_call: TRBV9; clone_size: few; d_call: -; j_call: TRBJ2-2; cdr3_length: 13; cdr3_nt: TGTGCCAGCAGCGTAGGGGGCACCGGGGAGCTGTTTTTT; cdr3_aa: CASSVGGTGELFF
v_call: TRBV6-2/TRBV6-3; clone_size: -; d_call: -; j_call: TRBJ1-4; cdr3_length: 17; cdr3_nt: TGTGCCAGCAGTTACCTACGGGGGCTGGCAACTAATGAAAAACTGTTTTTT; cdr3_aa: CASSYLRGLATNEKLFF
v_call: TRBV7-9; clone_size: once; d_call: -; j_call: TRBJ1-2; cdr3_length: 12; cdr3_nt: TGTGCCAGCAGCTTACCCCCGGACTCTAGGACCTTC; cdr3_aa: CASSLPPDSRTF
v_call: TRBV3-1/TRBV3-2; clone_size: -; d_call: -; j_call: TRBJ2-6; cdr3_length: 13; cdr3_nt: TGTGCCAGCATGGTTTCGGGGGCCAACGTCCTGACTTTC; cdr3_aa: CASMVSGANVLTF
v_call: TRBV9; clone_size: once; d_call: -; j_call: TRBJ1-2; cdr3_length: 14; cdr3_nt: TGTGCCAGCAGCGTCCACGACAGAGTCTATGGCTACACCTTC; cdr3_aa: CASSVHDRVYGYTF
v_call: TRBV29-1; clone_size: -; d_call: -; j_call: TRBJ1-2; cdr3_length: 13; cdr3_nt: TGCAGCGCTCAGGGCGGTATTAACTATGGCTACACCTTC; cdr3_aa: CSAQGGINYGYTF
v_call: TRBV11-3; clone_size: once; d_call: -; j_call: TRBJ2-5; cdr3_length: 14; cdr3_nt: TGTGCCAGCAGCTCCTGGCGGGACCAAGAGACCCAGTACTTC; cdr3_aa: CASSSWRDQETQYF
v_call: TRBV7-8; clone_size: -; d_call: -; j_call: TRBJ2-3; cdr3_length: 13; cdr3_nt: TGTGCCAGCAGCCCCGGGGCGGGCGGTACGCAGTATTTT; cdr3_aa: CASSPGAGGTQYF
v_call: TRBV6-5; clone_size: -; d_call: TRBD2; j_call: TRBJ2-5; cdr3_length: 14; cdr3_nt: TGTGCCAGCAGTTGGGCTAGCGGGAGTGAGACCCAGTACTTC; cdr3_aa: CASSWASGSETQYF
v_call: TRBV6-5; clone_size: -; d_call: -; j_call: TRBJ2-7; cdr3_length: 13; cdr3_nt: TGTGCCAGCAGCATCCTTCAGGGAAGGGAGCAGTACTTC; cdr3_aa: CASSILQGREQYF
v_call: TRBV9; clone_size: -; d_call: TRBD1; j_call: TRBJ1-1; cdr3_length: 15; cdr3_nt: TGTGCCAGCAGCGTAGGTTCAGGGGGGGACACTGAAGCTTTCTTT; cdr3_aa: CASSVGSGGDTEAFF
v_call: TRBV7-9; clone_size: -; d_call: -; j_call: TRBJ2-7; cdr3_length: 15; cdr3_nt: TGTGCCAGCAGCTCCGGGACACGAAGGCCCTACGAGCAGTACTTC; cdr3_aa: CASSSGTRRPYEQYF
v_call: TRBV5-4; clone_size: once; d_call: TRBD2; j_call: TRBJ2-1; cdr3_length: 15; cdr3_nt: TGTGCCAGCAGCTCGGGACTAGCGGGTGTCAATGAGCAGTTCTTC; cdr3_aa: CASSSGLAGVNEQFF
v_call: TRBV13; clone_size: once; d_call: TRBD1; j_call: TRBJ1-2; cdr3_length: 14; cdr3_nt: TGTGCCAGCAGCTTAAGGTCAACAGGGGACGGCTACACCTTC; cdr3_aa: CASSLRSTGDGYTF
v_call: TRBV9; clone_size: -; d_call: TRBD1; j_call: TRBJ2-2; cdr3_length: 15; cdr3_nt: TGTGCCAGCAGTACCGGGACAGTTAGTGCCGGGGAGCTGTTTTTT; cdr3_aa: CASSTGTVSAGELFF
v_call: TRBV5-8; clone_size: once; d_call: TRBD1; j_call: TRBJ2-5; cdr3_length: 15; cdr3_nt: TGTGCCAGCAGCTCCGGACAGGGGGCGACCGAGACCCAGTACTTC; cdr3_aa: CASSSGQGATETQYF
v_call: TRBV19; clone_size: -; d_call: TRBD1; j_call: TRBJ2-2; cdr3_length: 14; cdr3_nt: TGTGCCAGCAGACAGGGGTTCGGGACCGGGGAGCTGTTTTTT; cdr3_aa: CASRQGFGTGELFF
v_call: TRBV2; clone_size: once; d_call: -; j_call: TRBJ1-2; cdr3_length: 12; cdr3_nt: TGTGCCAGCCAACGGGGGGGTCATGGCTACACCTTC; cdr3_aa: CASQRGGHGYTF
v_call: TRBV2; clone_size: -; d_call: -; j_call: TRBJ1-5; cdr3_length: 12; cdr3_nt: TGTGCCAGCAGGGCCGAATATCCGCCCCAGCATTTT; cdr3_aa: CASRAEYPPQHF
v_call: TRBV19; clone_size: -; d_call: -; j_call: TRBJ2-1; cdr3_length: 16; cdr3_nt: TGTGCCAGTAGTATGTTGCACGGCACCTCATACAATGAGCAGTTCTTC; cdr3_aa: CASSMLHGTSYNEQFF
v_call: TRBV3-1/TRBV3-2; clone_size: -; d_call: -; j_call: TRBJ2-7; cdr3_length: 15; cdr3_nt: TGTGCCAGCAGCCCGGGGCGCAGCGCGGCCTACGAGCAGTACTTC; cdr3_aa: CASSPGRSAAYEQYF
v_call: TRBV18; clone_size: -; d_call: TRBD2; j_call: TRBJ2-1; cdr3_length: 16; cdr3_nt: TGTGCCAGCTCACTCTGGACTAGCGGGAGTCACAATGAGCAGTTCTTC; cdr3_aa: CASSLWTSGSHNEQFF
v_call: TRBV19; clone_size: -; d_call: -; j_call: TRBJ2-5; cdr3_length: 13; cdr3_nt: TGTGCCAGTAGCAACACGGATCAAGAGACCCAGTACTTC; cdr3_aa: CASSNTDQETQYF
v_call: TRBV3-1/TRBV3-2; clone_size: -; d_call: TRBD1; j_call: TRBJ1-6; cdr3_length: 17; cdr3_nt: TGTGCCAGCAGCCAAGGGGACAGGGGGCATAGTAATTCACCCCTCCACTTT; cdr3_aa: CASSQGDRGHSNSPLHF
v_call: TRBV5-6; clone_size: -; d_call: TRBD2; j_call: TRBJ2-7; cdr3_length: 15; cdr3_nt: TGTGCCAGCAGCTTGATGACTAGCGGGCCGCACGAGCAGTACTTC; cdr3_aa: CASSLMTSGPHEQYF
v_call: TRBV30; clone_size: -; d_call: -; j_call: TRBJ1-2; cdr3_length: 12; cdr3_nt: TGTGCCTGGAATGAGGGGGTCGCTGGCTACACCTTC; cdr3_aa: CAWNEGVAGYTF
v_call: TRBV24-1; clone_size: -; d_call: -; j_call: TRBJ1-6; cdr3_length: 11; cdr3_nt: TGTGCCACCAGTGACGGATTGTCCCTCCACTTT; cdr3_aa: CATSDGLSLHF
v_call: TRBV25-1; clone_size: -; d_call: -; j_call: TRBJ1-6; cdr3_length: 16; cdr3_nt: TGTGCCAGCAGTGAATCGGGGGCAGGATATGATTCACCCCTCCACTTT; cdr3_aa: CASSESGAGYDSPLHF
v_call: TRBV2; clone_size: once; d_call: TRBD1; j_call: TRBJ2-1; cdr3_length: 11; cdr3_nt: TGTGCCAGCACAGGGGGTAATGAGCAGTTCTTC; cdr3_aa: CASTGGNEQFF
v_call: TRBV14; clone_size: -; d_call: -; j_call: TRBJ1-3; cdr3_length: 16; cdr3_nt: TGTGCCAGCAGCCAAGTCGGGGGCCACTCTGGAAACACCATATATTTT; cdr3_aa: CASSQVGGHSGNTIYF
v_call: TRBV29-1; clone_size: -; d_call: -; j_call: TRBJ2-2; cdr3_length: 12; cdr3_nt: TGCAGCGGGTCGAAACAGGCCGGGGAGCTGTTTTTT; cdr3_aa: CSGSKQAGELFF
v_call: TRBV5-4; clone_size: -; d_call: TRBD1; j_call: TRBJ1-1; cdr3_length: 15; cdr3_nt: TGTGCCAGCAGCTCCTCCGGGACAGCGAACACTGAAGCTTTCTTT; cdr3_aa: CASSSSGTANTEAFF
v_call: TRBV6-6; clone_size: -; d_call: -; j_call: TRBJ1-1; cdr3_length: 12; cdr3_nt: TGTGCCAGCGGAGACTTGAACACTGAAGCTTTCTTT; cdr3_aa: CASGDLNTEAFF
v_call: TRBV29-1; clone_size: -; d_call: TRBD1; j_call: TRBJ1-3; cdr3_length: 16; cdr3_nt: TGCAGCGCTCAAAAACCGACAGGGAGCTCTGGAAACACCATATATTTT; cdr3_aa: CSAQKPTGSSGNTIYF
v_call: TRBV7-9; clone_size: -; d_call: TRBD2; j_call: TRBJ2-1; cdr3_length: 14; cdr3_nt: TGTGCCAGCAACAGAGCGGGAGTTACCGATGAGCAGTTCTTC; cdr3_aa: CASNRAGVTDEQFF
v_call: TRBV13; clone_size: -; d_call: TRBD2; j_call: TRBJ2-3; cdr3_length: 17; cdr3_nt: TGTGCCAGCAGCCACAGACTAGCGGGGGTAGCCACAGATACGCAGTATTTT; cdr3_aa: CASSHRLAGVATDTQYF
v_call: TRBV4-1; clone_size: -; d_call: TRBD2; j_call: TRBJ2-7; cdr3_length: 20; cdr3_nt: TGCGCCAGCAGCCGACTATCCCCGGGCCTAGCGGGGGTGCTTTCCTACGAGCAGTACTTC; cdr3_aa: CASSRLSPGLAGVLSYEQYF